The clone carrying this TCR beta chain was found a few times. Its specificity is unknown. These data come from a study of blood T cells in healthy people across ages. Study-level points and caveats: Diversity figures derived from one million T cells were judged to underestimate the true value. Using unsorted PBMCs precluded a conclusive naive versus antigen-experienced comparison. Higher diversity, along with more naive CD4+ cells, distinguished long-lived donors from aged donors.

J lost 0 bases, V lost 1 base, and 4 bases had no gene match. Germline V gene sequence: CDR1 LGHDT, CDR2 YNNKEL (reference sequence). The CDR3 extends over 16 amino acids. The total RNA that was extracted per sample amounted to at least 5 micrograms. With a J-beta primer mix and a sample-barcoded 5' primer, a second PCR ran about 6 to 11 cycles. TCRdb passed the 5' RACE reads through MiXCR, listing each CDR3 protein once. The sample carries roughly 900,000 distinct CDR3 sequences, 29% recorded once. What was sequenced was blood. The clonotype originates from a woman aged 80 or over in good health. The chain has TRBV3-1 and TRBJ2-3; 7 positions agree with TRBD2. In DNA, the CDR3 is TGTGCCAGCAGCCAAGCGAGCGGGACTAGCACAGATACGCAGTATTTT. This codes for CASSQASGTSTDTQYF.